Listed below are T cell receptor beta chains from one sample, sequenced in a study of lymphopenia after photon versus proton radiotherapy. Sequenced by immunoSEQ multiplex PCR; TCRdb stores in-frame clones only, minus some. The table shows 17,000 or so clones, with 84% occurring only once. The sequencing here drew on peripheral blood, taken from a patient treated with proton-based radiotherapy. Receptor source: a man between 65 and 80 years old with pancreatic cancer. Each CDR3 is given with its conserved first and last residue. Each record gives: D gene, J gene, clone size, V gene, CDR3 protein, CDR3 DNA. D genes are given only for firm matches. The size of a clone is reported for some rows only, either as once, few or many, or as a class for expanded clones.

. | TRBJ2-7 | few | TRBV5-6 | CASSLDKYEQYF | TGTGCCAGCAGCTTGGATAAGTACGAGCAGTACTTC
TRBD1 | TRBJ1-1 | . | TRBV7-3 | CASSLTPDREFEAFF | TGTGCCAGCAGCTTAACCCCGGACAGGGAGTTTGAAGCTTTCTTT
. | TRBJ1-1 | few | TRBV11-2 | CASSSVGRRGTEAFF | TGTGCCAGCAGCTCGGTAGGCAGAAGGGGCACTGAAGCTTTCTTT
. | TRBJ1-1 | . | TRBV5-1 | CASSLESGEAFF | TGCGCCAGCAGCTTGGAATCAGGAGAAGCTTTCTTT
TRBD1 | TRBJ1-4 | once | TRBV19 | CASSTGTAGKLFF | TGTGCCAGTAGTACCGGGACAGCCGGGAAACTGTTTTTT
TRBD2 | TRBJ2-7 | . | TRBV7-3 | CASSLTSGYEQYF | TGTGCCAGCAGCTTGACTAGCGGCTACGAGCAGTACTTC
. | TRBJ2-1 | . | TRBV6-4 | CASSEAQGTYNEQFF | TGTGCCAGCAGTGAGGCTCAGGGGACGTACAATGAGCAGTTCTTC
. | TRBJ2-3 | . | TRBV29-1 | CSVPRTETYTQYF | TGCAGCGTTCCTAGGACGGAGACGTATACGCAGTATTTT
. | TRBJ2-7 | . | TRBV10-1 | CASSESWQGDYEQYF | TGCGCCAGCAGTGAGTCGTGGCAGGGAGACTACGAGCAGTACTTC
TRBD1 | TRBJ1-5 | once | TRBV2 | CASGLWTGLNQPQHF | TGTGCCAGCGGACTTTGGACAGGACTTAATCAGCCCCAGCATTTT
TRBD1 | TRBJ2-7 | . | TRBV6-5 | CASKMGQGAHEQYF | TGTGCCAGCAAGATGGGACAGGGGGCCCACGAGCAGTACTTC
. | TRBJ2-7 | . | TRBV6-1 | CASKAGYSYEQYF | TGTGCCAGCAAGGCAGGGTATTCCTACGAGCAGTACTTC
. | TRBJ2-7 | . | TRBV7-8 | CASTLNYPGRDLYEQYF | TGTGCCAGCACCTTAAACTACCCGGGACGTGACCTGTACGAGCAGTACTTC
TRBD1 | TRBJ1-2 | . | TRBV5-1 | CASRQGQGINYGYTF | TGCGCCAGCAGACAGGGGCAGGGAATTAACTATGGCTACACCTTC
. | TRBJ1-1 | once | TRBV19 | CASSWQANTEAFF | TGTGCCAGTAGTTGGCAGGCGAACACTGAAGCTTTCTTT
. | TRBJ2-3 | . | TRBV10-3 | CAISLRSGDTQYF | TGTGCCATCAGTCTCAGGAGTGGAGATACGCAGTATTTT
. | TRBJ1-2 | few | TRBV30 | CAWSAQGYGYTF | TGTGCCTGGAGCGCCCAGGGATATGGCTACACCTTC
. | TRBJ1-1 | once | TRBV6-1 | CASSEWGRGPEAFF | TGTGCCAGCAGTGAATGGGGCAGGGGCCCTGAAGCTTTCTTT
. | TRBJ1-2 | . | TRBV5-6 | CASSPGAVVNYGYTF | TGTGCCAGCAGCCCTGGGGCAGTCGTTAACTATGGCTACACCTTC
. | TRBJ2-1 | . | TRBV18 | CASSPVSLVHEQFF | TGTGCCAGCTCACCAGTCAGTTTGGTGCATGAGCAGTTCTTC
TRBD1 | TRBJ1-4 | once | TRBV6-4 | CASSAQTGSGEKLFF | TGTGCCAGCAGTGCCCAGACAGGGTCGGGAGAAAAACTGTTTTTT
TRBD1 | TRBJ2-7 | . | TRBV10-2 | CASNRDRGSYEQYF | TGCGCCAGCAACCGGGACAGGGGAAGTTACGAGCAGTACTTC
. | TRBJ1-2 | . | TRBV9 | CASSVAWQEAQHGYTF | TGTGCCAGCAGCGTAGCTTGGCAGGAAGCCCAGCATGGCTACACCTTC
TRBD1 | TRBJ2-3 | . | TRBV5-1 | CASSLQGGAGTDTQYF | TGCGCCAGCAGCTTACAAGGGGGCGCCGGCACAGATACGCAGTATTTT
. | TRBJ2-7 | . | TRBV11-2 | CASSSPSYEQYF | TGTGCCAGCAGCTCTCCCTCCTACGAGCAGTACTTC
. | TRBJ1-5 | few | TRBV4-1 | CASSQDKVNQPQHF | TGCGCCAGCAGCCAAGATAAGGTAAATCAGCCCCAGCATTTT
TRBD2 | TRBJ2-7 | . | TRBV5-8 | CASSLIYGGGTYEQYF | TGTGCCAGCAGCTTGATTTACGGGGGGGGTACCTACGAGCAGTACTTC